The 30 T cell receptor beta chains listed next were all sequenced from one sample in a study of OX40 agonist ivuxolimab in advanced cancers. The receptor library was made with the immunoSEQ multiplex PCR assay. TCRdb took this table from immuneACCESS and kept in-frame rearrangements with V and J called. Such tables lack part of the clones; where checked against another copy, unresolved V genes explain under half of the gap, and the rest is unexplained. The sample includes 60,000 to 100,000 clones, with approximately 93% observed a single time. Of the sample, about 20% is held by the ten largest clones. The sequences come from CD4+ or CD8+ T cells sorted from blood, collected in a trial of the OX40 agonist ivuxolimab. These TCRs come from an adult with an advanced solid tumor such as melanoma, head and neck, liver or kidney cancer.

The chain employs TRBV4-1 and TRBJ1-5; D is unresolved. The germline V gene encodes CDR1 MGHRA and CDR2 YSYEKL. The CDR3 is 14 residues long. With 1 base removed from V and 4 bases from J, the gap between germline ends came to 8 bases. CDR3 nucleotide sequence: TGCGCCAGCAGCCAAGTAGGCGAAAATCAGCCCCAGCATTTT. It encodes CASSQVGENQPQHF.

The genes are TRBV5-6 and TRBJ1-2; D is perhaps TRBD1 (5 bases). Germline V lookup: CDR1 SGHDT, CDR2 YYEEEE. The CDR3 totals 15 residues. V was pared by 1 base and J by 4 bases, with 14 bases between. CDR3 region: CASSLPSGRFYGYTF. As DNA, the CDR3 is TGTGCCAGCAGCTTGCCTTCAGGGAGGTTCTATGGCTACACCTTC. Complete variable domain (other parts from reference TRBV5-6 and TRBJ1-2): DAGVTQSPTHLIKTRGQQVTLRCSPKSGHDTVSWYQQALGQGPQFIFQYYEEEERQRGNFPDRFSGHQFPNYSSELNVNALLLGDSALYLCASSLPSGRFYGYTFGSGTRLTVV.

The chain carries TRBV19 and TRBJ1-1; tentatively, D is TRBD1 (5 bases). This CDR3 has 18 amino acids. CDR1 and CDR2 (germline): LNHDA, SQIVND (reference sequence). Trimming took 1 base from V and 1 from J, leaving 19 bases between them. The CDR3 nucleotides are TGTGCCAGTAGTATAGGGCTGGTGTCGGGGCTATCGAACACTGAAGCTTTCTTT. This gives the protein CASSIGLVSGLSNTEAFF.

In this sample, this clone turned up once. This chain connects TRBV2 to TRBJ2-7, with unresolved D. V was shortened by 4 bases and J by 4 bases, with 11 bases between the two germline ends. CDR1 is SNHLY, CDR2 FYNNEI, per germline. The CDR3 sequence is 13 residues long. The chain's CDR3 is CASSGRQVYEQYF. In DNA form, the CDR3 reads TGTGCCAGCAGTGGTAGGCAGGTTTACGAGCAGTACTTC.

This sequence joins TRBV7-3 and TRBJ2-3; 10 nucleotides agree with TRBD1. V gave up 2 bases and J gave up 4 bases; unmatched junction bases: 6. This CDR3 contains 16 residues. CDR1 is SGHTA and CDR2 is FQGTGA in the germline V gene. This chain's CDR3 is CASSLFGTGAPDTQYF. In DNA, the CDR3 is TGTGCCAGCAGCTTATTTGGGACAGGGGCCCCAGATACGCAGTATTTT.

J is TRBJ2-2 and V is TRBV4-2; TRBD2 agrees at 8 bases. Trimming at V came to 2 bases and at J to 6 bases, leaving 8 bases not matched to a gene. CDR3 length equals 16 residues. Germline-derived CDR1 and CDR2 are LGHNA and YNFKEQ. This chain's CDR3 is CASSQSSGSLAGELFF. In DNA, the CDR3 is TGTGCCAGCAGCCAATCGAGCGGGAGCTTGGCCGGGGAGCTGTTTTTT.

The chain is built from TRBV7-3 and TRBJ2-7; 8 bases align to TRBD2. With 11 bases clipped from V and 5 bases from J, the junction kept 8 bases outside the gene matches. The length of the CDR3 is 12 residues. The germline gives CDR1 SGHTA, CDR2 FQGTGA. The CDR3 bases are TGTGCCGTGGGCCGGGAGGGCCACGAGCAGTACTTC. Residues: CAVGREGHEQYF.

Points on this clone: The junction departs from the called germline gene at one end, perhaps through a read error. The chain recombines TRBV6-1 with TRBJ2-1, with TRBD2 matching over 7 bases. Per germline, CDR1 MNHNS and CDR2 SASEGT. The CDR3 contains 16 residues. The CDR3: CASREVGSGKNNEQFF. For the CDR3, the DNA is TGTGCCAGCAGGGAAGTAGGGAGCGGGAAAAACAATGAGCAGTTCTTC.

This chain links TRBV18 with TRBJ2-5; 9 nucleotides align to TRBD1. CDR1 is KGHSH and CDR2 is LQKENI in the germline V gene. With 3 bases clipped from V and 1 base from J, the junction kept 0 bases outside the gene matches. This CDR3 is built from 14 residues. The CDR3 DNA is TGTGCCAGCTCACCGGACAGGGGCCAAGAGACCCAGTACTTC. This gives the protein CASSPDRGQETQYF.

The V gene is TRBV13, the J gene TRBJ1-2, with D perhaps matching TRBD1 (5 bases). This CDR3 comprises 14 residues. Per germline, CDR1 PRHDT and CDR2 FYEKMQ (reference sequence). V was clipped by 6 bases and J by 1 base, with 12 bases between them. CDR3 sequence: CASSSDRNNYGYTF. For the CDR3, the DNA is TGTGCCAGCAGTTCCGACAGAAATAACTATGGCTACACCTTC.

This clone has just one count. The chain combines TRBV9 with TRBJ1-1, with D perhaps TRBD1 (5 bases). Looked up from germline, CDR1 is SGDLS and CDR2 is YYNGEE. CDR3 size: 13 residues. Trimming left V 2 bases short and J 6 bases short, with 11 bases between. CDR3 DNA sequence: TGTGCCAGCAGCGTCGGGTGGGGCTCTGAAGCTTTCTTT. Protein product: CASSVGWGSEAFF.

V and J are TRBV10-2 and TRBJ2-5, with D tentatively TRBD2 (5 bases). V lost 7 bases, J lost 1 base, and 13 bases lay in between. Germline loops: CDR1 WSHSY, CDR2 SAAADI. There are 14 residues in the CDR3. The CDR3: CASIQRSGQETQYF. CDR3 nucleotides: TGCGCCAGCATTCAACGGAGCGGCCAAGAGACCCAGTACTTC.

The J gene is TRBJ1-1, the V gene TRBV9; D remains ambiguous. The CDR3 extends over 14 amino acids. Germline loops: CDR1 SGDLS, CDR2 YYNGEE. Trimming stripped 6 bases from V and 4 bases from J, with 16 bases between. The CDR3 spells CASTPSSGPTEAFF. The CDR3 DNA follows: TGTGCCAGCACCCCTAGTTCCGGTCCCACTGAAGCTTTCTTT.

The chain is built from TRBV30 and TRBJ2-5; TRBD2 matches at 10 bases. Germline CDR1 GTSNPN, CDR2 SVGIG (reference sequence). This CDR3 region has 14 residues. J was trimmed by 5 bases and V by 4 bases; bases with no gene match: 7. CDR3 amino acids: CAWNLAGGGETQYF. CDR3 DNA sequence: TGTGCCTGGAATTTAGCGGGAGGCGGGGAGACCCAGTACTTC.

This rearrangement joins TRBV10-2 to TRBJ1-1; D not certain. The V and J ends lost 11 bases and 3 bases respectively, with 19 bases between them. Per the germline V gene, CDR1 is WSHSY and CDR2 is SAAADI. CDR3 length: 14 residues. The CDR3 region has the DNA TGCGCCGCGAGCGGAGTGGATTCGTACACTGAAGCTTTCTTT. Amino acids: CAASGVDSYTEAFF.

The CDR3 nucleotides read TGTGCCAGCAGTGAGCAGGCCTCTGGAAACACCATATATTTT. The encoded protein is CASSEQASGNTIYF. The chain couples TRBV2 to TRBJ1-3; D unclear. Germline CDR1 and CDR2: SNHLY and FYNNEI. The length of the CDR3 is 14 residues. Trimming pared 3 bases from V and 0 bases from J, leaving 6 bases between.

J is TRBJ2-3 and V is TRBV14, with D hard to call. Trimming shortened V by 4 bases and J by 0 bases, and 11 bases separated the two germline ends. The CDR3 loop spans 15 amino acids. Germline V gene data show CDR1 as SGHDN and CDR2 as FVKESK. CDR3 coding DNA: TGTGCCAGCAGCCCCCCCGAGTTAAGCACAGATACGCAGTATTTT. Translated, it gives CASSPPELSTDTQYF. The full variable domain, its missing parts supplied by reference TRBV14 and TRBJ2-3, is EAGVTQFPSHSVIEKGQTVTLRCDPISGHDNLYWYRRVMGKEIKFLLHFVKESKQDESGMPNNRFLAERTGGTYSTLKVQPAELEDSGVYFCASSPPELSTDTQYFGPGTRLTVL.

This chain's CDR3 is CASTRETGYEQYF. The CDR3 nucleotides are TGTGCCAGTACGCGGGAGACCGGCTACGAGCAGTACTTC. This chain uses TRBV2 with TRBJ2-7, with 7 positions matching TRBD2. CDR1 is SNHLY and CDR2 is FYNNEI in the germline V gene. V lost 9 bases to trimming and J lost 3 bases; unmatched junction nucleotides: 8. This CDR3 comprises 13 residues.

This chain links TRBV11-2 with TRBJ2-7, with D possibly being TRBD1 (7 bases). V was pared by 0 bases and J by 3 bases, with 18 bases between. Germline CDR1 is SGHAT and CDR2 is FQNNGV. The CDR3 has 17 amino acids. CDR3 loop: CASSLDPSAGQSYEQYF. For the CDR3, the DNA is TGTGCCAGCAGCTTAGATCCATCGGCGGGACAGAGCTACGAGCAGTACTTC.

The chain uses TRBV28 and TRBJ1-5, with 9 bases lining up with TRBD1. The germline V gene encodes CDR1 MDHEN and CDR2 SYDVKM. The V and J ends lost 7 bases and 5 bases, in that order; junction bases with no gene match: 15. The CDR3 consists of 17 residues. The CDR3 protein is CASKDGSGTGSHQPQHF. The CDR3 DNA reads TGTGCCAGCAAAGATGGCTCGGGGACAGGGAGCCATCAGCCCCAGCATTTT. The variable domain in full, with the rest retrieved from reference TRBV28 and TRBJ1-5, is DVKVTQSSRYLVKRTGEKVFLECVQDMDHENMFWYRQDPGLGLRLIYFSYDVKMKEKGDIPEGYSVSREKKERFSLILESASTNQTSMYLCASKDGSGTGSHQPQHFGDGTRLSIL.

CDR3 loop: CSARTVFEAFF. The CDR3, as DNA: TGCAGTGCTAGGACAGTCTTTGAAGCTTTCTTT. V usage is TRBV20-1 and J usage is TRBJ1-1, with TRBD1 as a possible D gene (5 bases). Trimming took off 3 bases at V and 7 bases at J, with 9 bases between the two ends. Germline CDR1 and CDR2: DFQATT and SNEGSKA (reference sequence). The CDR3 runs to 11 residues.

This sequence joins TRBV7-6 and TRBJ1-2; D might be TRBD1 (5 bases). Trimming cost V 5 bases and J 8 bases, with 15 bases left between them. CDR1 and CDR2 (germline): SGHVS, FNYEAQ. The CDR3 has 13 residues. The CDR3 here is CASSLGDTLGYTF. CDR3 in DNA: TGTGCCAGCAGCCTAGGGGATACTCTAGGCTACACCTTC.

Only one count was recorded for this clone. The V gene is TRBV6-5, the J gene TRBJ1-2; the D gene is possibly TRBD1 (6 bases). CDR1 is MNHEY and CDR2 is SVGAGI in the germline V gene. Trimming cost V 0 bases and J 6 bases, with 17 bases left between them. The CDR3 covers 16 residues. The CDR3 loop is CASSYSWGQKPDGYTF. CDR3 DNA: TGTGCCAGCAGTTACTCCTGGGGACAAAAGCCGGATGGCTACACCTTC.

The J gene is TRBJ2-7, the V gene TRBV4-1; TRBD1 matches at 7 bases. Germline CDR1 reads MGHRA; CDR2 reads YSYEKL. Trimming took 1 base from V and 1 from J; bases not matched to a gene: 4. The CDR3 sequence is 15 residues long. CDR3 sequence (DNA): TGCGCCAGCAGCCAAGCGTGGGACAGTTCCTACGAGCAGTACTTC. Translation: CASSQAWDSSYEQYF.

The V and J genes are TRBV27 and TRBJ2-1; TRBD1 agrees at 8 bases. J gave up 3 bases and V 7 bases, and 5 bases lay outside the gene matches. Per the germline V gene, CDR1 is MNHEY and CDR2 is SMNVEV (reference sequence). This CDR3 is 14 amino acids long. The CDR3 loop is CASIGQGIYNEQFF. The CDR3 DNA follows: TGTGCCAGCATCGGACAGGGTATCTACAATGAGCAGTTCTTC.

The V and J genes are TRBV2 and TRBJ2-2, with 12 bases lining up with TRBD2. CDR1 is SNHLY, CDR2 FYNNEI, per germline. The CDR3 extends over 16 amino acids. Trimming at V came to 4 bases and at J to 2 bases, leaving 2 bases not matched to a gene. CDR3 loop: CASSGLAGVNTGELFF. The CDR3 DNA reads as TGTGCCAGCAGTGGACTAGCGGGAGTTAACACCGGGGAGCTGTTTTTT. The full variable domain, completed using reference TRBV2 and TRBJ2-2, is EPEVTQTPSHQVTQMGQEVILRCVPISNHLYFYWYRQILGQKVEFLVSFYNNEISEKSEIFDDQFSVERPDGSNFTLKIRSTKLEDSAMYFCASSGLAGVNTGELFFGEGSRLTVL.

The chain has TRBV7-9 and TRBJ1-2; D may be TRBD1 (6 bases). Between the trimmed V and J ends, which lost 1 base and 5 bases, there was a span of 14 bases. Germline V gene lookup returns CDR1 SEHNR and CDR2 FQNEAQ (reference sequence). CDR3 length: 15 residues. The CDR3 is CASSLGLGAPYGYTF. The CDR3, as DNA: TGTGCCAGCAGCTTAGGACTGGGGGCGCCGTATGGCTACACCTTC. Using reference TRBV7-9 and TRBJ1-2 for the parts outside the CDR3, the full variable domain is DTGVSQNPRHKITKRGQNVTFRCDPISEHNRLYWYRQTLGQGPEFLTYFQNEAQLEKSRLLSDRFSAERPKGSFSTLEIQRTEQGDSAMYLCASSLGLGAPYGYTFGSGTRLTVV.

The chain couples TRBV29-1 to TRBJ1-2; tentatively, D is TRBD1 (5 bases). Germline values: CDR1 SQVTM, CDR2 ANQGSEA. Trimming left V 3 bases short and J 8 bases short, with 10 bases between. The CDR3 runs 11 residues. The CDR3 is CSVDREHGYTF. The CDR3 DNA reads TGCAGCGTTGACAGGGAGCACGGCTACACCTTC.

V usage is TRBV7-8 and J usage is TRBJ2-7, with a possible D match to TRBD1 (6 bases). Trimming left V 5 bases short and J 0 bases short, with 14 bases between. Germline V gives CDR1 SGHVS, CDR2 FQNEAQ. The length of the CDR3 is 15 residues. This CDR3 is CASSPPDRSSYEQYF. CDR3 nucleotides: TGTGCCAGCAGCCCCCCCGACAGGAGCTCCTACGAGCAGTACTTC.

The V gene is TRBV2, the J gene TRBJ2-7; the D call may be TRBD1 or TRBD2 (6 bases each). The V gene's germline CDR1 is SNHLY and CDR2 FYNNEI. The V end was cut by 2 bases, the J end by 4 bases, with 15 bases between. The CDR3 contains 15 residues. CDR3 sequence reads: CASSESGGPGYEQYF. The CDR3 nucleotides are TGTGCCAGCAGTGAATCCGGGGGCCCCGGGTACGAGCAGTACTTC. The variable domain in full, with the rest retrieved from reference TRBV2 and TRBJ2-7, is EPEVTQTPSHQVTQMGQEVILRCVPISNHLYFYWYRQILGQKVEFLVSFYNNEISEKSEIFDDQFSVERPDGSNFTLKIRSTKLEDSAMYFCASSESGGPGYEQYFGPGTRLTVT.